The 15 T cell receptor beta chains reported below all come from one sample, sequenced in a study of technical replicates of blood from a handful of donors. Clones were read by immunoSEQ multiplex PCR, and TCRdb kept only the in-frame ones, dropping some. The data contain 13,000 to 15,000 clones, roughly 80% of them singletons. Sequencing input: PBMCs. These receptors all come from a human donor in good health.

The chain has TRBV6-1 and TRBJ2-7, with D maybe TRBD2 (5 bases). The V gene's germline CDR1 is MNHNS and CDR2 SASEGT. V lost 1 base and J lost 3, with 13 bases in between. The CDR3 consists of 15 residues. This CDR3 is CASSEVWGAGYEQYF. In DNA, the CDR3 is TGTGCCAGCAGTGAAGTATGGGGAGCCGGCTACGAGCAGTACTTC.

The V gene is TRBV6-6, the J gene TRBJ1-1; weak D call: TRBD1 (6 bases). The CDR3 runs to 14 residues. Trimming pared 3 bases from V and 0 bases from J, leaving 8 bases between. Looked up from germline, CDR1 is MNHNY and CDR2 is SVGAGI (reference sequence). This chain's CDR3 is CASSYQGMNTEAFF. In DNA form, the CDR3 reads TGTGCCAGCAGTTATCAGGGGATGAACACTGAAGCTTTCTTT.

This chain uses TRBV6-5 with TRBJ2-5; 10 bases map to TRBD2. V was pared by 5 bases and J by 1 base, with 4 bases of the junction left unmatched. The CDR3 covers 15 residues. Per the germline V gene, CDR1 is MNHEY and CDR2 is SVGAGI. The CDR3 bases are TGTGCCAGCAGTCTTAGCGGGAGGCTCCAAGAGACCCAGTACTTC. Translation gives CASSLSGRLQETQYF.

The chain uses TRBV5-8 and TRBJ2-2; D is unresolved. Deletions cut 0 bases from V and 1 base from J, with 4 bases between. The V gene's germline CDR1 is SGHTS and CDR2 YDEGEE. The CDR3 covers 14 residues. Here the CDR3 reads CASSLGQNTGELFF. The CDR3 DNA is TGTGCCAGCAGCTTGGGGCAGAACACCGGGGAGCTGTTTTTT.

The chain has TRBV19 and TRBJ1-1; weak D call: TRBD1 (5 bases). The germline V gene has CDR1 LNHDA and CDR2 SQIVND (reference sequence). Trimming took 5 bases from V and 6 from J, leaving 10 bases between them. This CDR3 is built from 12 residues. CDR3: CASSGGSPEAFF. DNA of the CDR3: TGTGCCAGTAGTGGGGGGAGCCCTGAAGCTTTCTTT.

The chain links TRBV19 to TRBJ2-7; no firm D call. Germline V gene sequence: CDR1 LNHDA, CDR2 SQIVND (reference sequence). V was shortened by 0 bases and J by 3 bases, with 9 bases between the two germline ends. The CDR3 totals 14 residues. The CDR3 DNA reads as TGTGCCAGTAGTATAGAGTCTAGGAACTACGAGCAGTACTTC. Translation: CASSIESRNYEQYF.

The rearrangement joins TRBV7-6 to TRBJ2-1; TRBD2 agrees at 16 bases. The CDR3 is 16 residues long. The V segment lost 1 base and the J segment 9 bases; nucleotides outside the gene matches: 3. CDR1 is SGHVS, CDR2 FNYEAQ, per germline. CDR3 protein: CASSLEGTSGRGEQFF. Written as DNA, the CDR3 is TGTGCCAGCAGCTTAGAAGGGACTAGCGGGAGGGGTGAGCAGTTCTTC.

The chain recombines TRBV7-8 with TRBJ2-2; the D gene is possibly TRBD2 (6 bases). This CDR3 has 15 amino acids. The ends were cut back, 5 bases at V and 7 bases at J, with 17 bases in the middle. The germline V gene encodes CDR1 SGHVS and CDR2 FQNEAQ. In DNA form, the CDR3 reads TGTGCCAGCAGCCCAGAGACTAGACGGGGCGGGGAGCTGTTTTTT. Translated: CASSPETRRGGELFF.

This rearrangement joins TRBV9 to TRBJ2-5, with 7 bases aligning to TRBD2. The germline V gene has CDR1 SGDLS and CDR2 YYNGEE. The CDR3 runs to 15 residues. Trimming took 0 bases from V and 2 from J; bases not matched to a gene: 4. CDR3 amino acids: CASSVGLADQETQYF. Written as DNA, the CDR3 is TGTGCCAGCAGCGTAGGTCTAGCGGATCAAGAGACCCAGTACTTC.

J is TRBJ1-2 and V is TRBV11-1, with 8 nucleotides matching TRBD1. Germline V gene data show CDR1 as SGHAT and CDR2 as FQDESV (reference sequence). The CDR3 loop spans 15 amino acids. V lost 4 bases to trimming and J lost 4 bases; unmatched junction nucleotides: 8. CDR3 DNA: TGTGCCAGCAGCTCCTCAGGGGGCTCCGGCTATGGCTACACCTTC. Its protein product is CASSSSGGSGYGYTF.

The rearrangement links TRBV10-2 to TRBJ2-1; TRBD2 aligns across 9 bases. CDR1 and CDR2 (germline): WSHSY, SAAADI. Unmatched junction bases numbered 10, after V lost 7 bases and J lost 15 bases. CDR3 size: 12 residues. The CDR3 is CASTASGNIVFF. The CDR3 DNA sequence: TGCGCCAGCACCGCTAGCGGGAATATTGTGTTCTTC.

The rearrangement joins TRBV7-2 to TRBJ2-1; a possible D gene is TRBD2 (6 bases). Deletions cut 4 bases from V and 5 bases from J, with 21 bases between. The CDR3 length is 17 residues. Germline CDR1 is SGHTA and CDR2 is FQGNSA. CDR3 amino acids: CASSSPPTAGYHNEQFF. In DNA, the CDR3 is TGTGCCAGCAGCTCTCCCCCAACTGCGGGATACCACAATGAGCAGTTCTTC.

The chain combines TRBV5-4 with TRBJ2-2; 10 bases align to TRBD2. Losses at the gene ends were 4 bases for V and 0 bases for J; bases not matched to a gene: 12. CDR3 length: 19 residues. Germline loops: CDR1 SGHNT, CDR2 YYREEE (reference sequence). This CDR3 reads CASSVGIAGGTPNTGELFF. CDR3 nucleotides: TGTGCCAGCAGCGTAGGAATAGCGGGAGGAACGCCGAACACCGGGGAGCTGTTTTTT.

On this clone: Within the sample, other DNA sequences also encode this same CDR3. V gene TRBV5-1 combines with J gene TRBJ1-3; D is unresolved. Per germline, CDR1 SGHRS and CDR2 YFSETQ. V was shortened by 0 bases and J by 10 bases, with 8 bases between the two germline ends. The CDR3 is 12 amino acids. CDR3 DNA: TGCGCCAGCAGCTTGGAAGCAGGTACCATATATTTT. Its translation: CASSLEAGTIYF.

The sample holds one count of this clone. The V call is TRBV2, the J call TRBJ2-5; D perhaps matches TRBD1 (5 bases). The germline V gene has CDR1 SNHLY and CDR2 FYNNEI. Deletions cut 11 bases from V and 0 bases from J, with 13 bases between. This CDR3 has 13 residues. CDR3 in amino acids: CASQGEYQETQYF. DNA of the CDR3: TGTGCCTCCCAGGGCGAGTACCAAGAGACCCAGTACTTC.